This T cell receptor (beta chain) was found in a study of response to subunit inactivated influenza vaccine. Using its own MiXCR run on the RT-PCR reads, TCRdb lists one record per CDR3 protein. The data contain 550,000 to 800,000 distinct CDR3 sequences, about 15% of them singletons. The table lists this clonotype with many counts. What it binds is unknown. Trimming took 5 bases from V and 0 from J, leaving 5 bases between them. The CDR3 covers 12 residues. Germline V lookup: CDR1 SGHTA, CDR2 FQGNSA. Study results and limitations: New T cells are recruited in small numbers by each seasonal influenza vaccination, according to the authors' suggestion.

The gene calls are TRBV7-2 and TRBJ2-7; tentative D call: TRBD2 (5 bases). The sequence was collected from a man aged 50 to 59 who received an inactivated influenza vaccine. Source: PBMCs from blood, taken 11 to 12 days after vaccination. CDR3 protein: CASSGSSYEQYF. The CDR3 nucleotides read TGTGCCAGCAGCGGGAGCTCCTACGAGCAGTACTTC.